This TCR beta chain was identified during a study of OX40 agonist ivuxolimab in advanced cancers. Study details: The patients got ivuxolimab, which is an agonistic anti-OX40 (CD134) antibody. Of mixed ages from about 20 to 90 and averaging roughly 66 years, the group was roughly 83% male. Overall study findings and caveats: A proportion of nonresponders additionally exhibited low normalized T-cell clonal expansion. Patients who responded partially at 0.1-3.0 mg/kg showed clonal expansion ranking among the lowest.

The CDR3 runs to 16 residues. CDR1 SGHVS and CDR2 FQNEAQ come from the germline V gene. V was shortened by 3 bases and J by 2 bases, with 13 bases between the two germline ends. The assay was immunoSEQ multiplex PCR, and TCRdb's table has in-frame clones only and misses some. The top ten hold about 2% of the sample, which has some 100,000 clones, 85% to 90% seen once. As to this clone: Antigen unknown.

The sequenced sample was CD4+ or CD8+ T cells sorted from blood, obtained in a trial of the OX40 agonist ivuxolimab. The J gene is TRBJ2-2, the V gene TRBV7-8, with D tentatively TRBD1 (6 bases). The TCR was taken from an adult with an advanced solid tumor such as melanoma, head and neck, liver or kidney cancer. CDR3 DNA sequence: TGTGCCAGCAGCTTGCGCTGGGGGCGCAACACCGGGGAGCTGTTTTTT. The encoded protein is CASSLRWGRNTGELFF.